Below are 3 T cell receptor beta chains sequenced from a single sample in a study of blood T cells in healthy people across ages. Sample-barcoded 5' priming and a J-beta primer mix drove a second PCR of roughly 6 to 12 cycles. TCRdb ran MiXCR on the 5' RACE reads and lists one entry per CDR3 protein. The repertoire holds hundreds of thousands of distinct CDR3 sequences, with around 26% as singletons. Sample: blood. The receptors shown here come from a woman of 80 years or more in good health.

About this clonotype: With a much larger clone just one base away, this may be a read error. The chain couples TRBV7-2 to TRBJ2-7; TRBD1 matches at 8 bases. The CDR3 covers 13 residues. V lost 7 bases and J lost 7; bases outside the gene matches: 9. CDR1 is SGHTA, CDR2 FQGNSA, per germline. DNA for the CDR3: TGTGCCAGCACCCCGACAGGGGCCCATGAGCAGTACTTC. Translating gives CASTPTGAHEQYF.

This clonotype occurred a few times. The rearrangement joins TRBV6-2 or TRBV6-3 to TRBJ2-3; 7 positions match TRBD1. Germline V lookup: CDR1 MNHEY, CDR2 SVGEGT. The CDR3 sequence is 17 residues long. The J segment lost 4 bases and the V segment lost 6 bases, leaving 16 bases of the junction unmatched. The CDR3 reads CASRRPQQGLGSDTQYF. DNA for the CDR3: TGTGCCAGCAGACGGCCCCAACAGGGGCTTGGCTCAGATACGCAGTATTTT.

The chain combines TRBV27 with TRBJ1-4; 7 nucleotides line up with TRBD1. This CDR3 has 15 residues. V was pared by 0 bases and J by 7 bases, with 5 bases of the junction left unmatched. CDR1 and CDR2 (germline): MNHEY, SMNVEV (reference sequence). The DNA for the CDR3 is TGTGCCAGCAGTTTATCAGAGGGGGCACGTGAAAAACTGTTTTTT. Protein: CASSLSEGAREKLFF.